What follows are 20 T cell receptor beta chains derived from one specimen sequenced in a study of neurological immune-mediated disorders. TCRdb re-called the 5' RACE reads with MiXCR, one entry per CDR3 protein. The table lists 25,000 to 35,000 distinct CDR3 sequences, approximately 3.2% of them singletons. The source material was PBMCs. The receptors originated from a woman in her twenties or thirties with multiple sclerosis.

As concerns this clonotype: A read error may produce the germline difference seen at one junction end. The rearrangement joins TRBV5-6 to TRBJ1-5; no firm D call. The CDR3 sequence is 13 residues long. In germline, CDR1 is SGHDT, CDR2 YYEEEE. In DNA form, the CDR3 reads TGTGCCAGCAGCTTGGGGTCCATTCAGCCCCAGAATTTT. Residues: CASSLGSIQPQNF. Combining the CDR3 with reference TRBV5-6 and TRBJ1-5 gives the whole variable domain DAGVTQSPTHLIKTRGQQVTLRCSPKSGHDTVSWYQQALGQGPQFIFQYYEEEERQRGNFPDRFSGHQFPNYSSELNVNALLLGDSALYLCASSLGSIQPQNFGDGTRLSIL.

This clonotype was counted many times. The chain has TRBV12-3 or TRBV12-4 and TRBJ2-5; D tentatively fits TRBD1 or TRBD2 (5 bases each). Trimming removed 2 bases at V and 3 bases at J, with 13 bases between. The CDR3 is 15 residues long. This chain's CDR3 is CASSLMQGEEETQYF. Here the CDR3 DNA reads TGTGCCAGCAGTTTAATGCAGGGAGAAGAAGAGACCCAGTACTTC.

This clonotype was counted only a few times. The junction departs from the called germline gene at one end, perhaps through a read error. This chain connects TRBV3-1 to TRBJ1-5; 7 positions match TRBD1. CDR1 is LGHDT and CDR2 is YNNKEL in the germline V gene (reference sequence). This CDR3 is 14 amino acids long. The CDR3 DNA is TGTGCCAGCAGCCAGGGCAGGGGGAGAAAGCCCCAGAATTTT. Its translation is CASSQGRGRKPQNF.

At least ten counts were recorded for this clonotype. CDR3 sequence reads: CASSLFGGEETQYF. The CDR3 bases are TGTGCCAGCAGCTTATTCGGTGGGGAAGAGACCCAGTACTTC. The V and J genes are TRBV7-9 and TRBJ2-5; D uncertain. The CDR3 is made up of 14 amino acids. Per germline, CDR1 SEHNR and CDR2 FQNEAQ (reference sequence). V was cut by 2 bases and J by 3 bases, with 10 bases left in between.

This clonotype is medium-sized within its sample. The chain joins TRBV6-5 to TRBJ2-1, with 7 bases fitting TRBD1. This CDR3 spans 12 amino acids. V trimming: 8 bases; J trimming: 10 bases; junction bases outside the gene matches: 8. The V gene's germline CDR1 is MNHEY and CDR2 SVGAGI. In DNA form, the CDR3 reads TGTGCCAGCGGGGACAGTTGGGGGGAGCAGTTCTTC. Its protein is CASGDSWGEQFF.

This clonotype was seen many times. The junction and the germline gene differ at one end; a read error may be behind it. The chain combines TRBV20-1 with TRBJ1-5, with D maybe TRBD1 (6 bases). Per germline, CDR1 DFQATT and CDR2 SNEGSKA (reference sequence). CDR3 length: 12 amino acids. For the CDR3, the DNA is TGCAGTGCCAACATCAGGGGCCAGCCCCAGAATTTT. The encoded protein is CSANIRGQPQNF.

CDR3 coding DNA: TGTGCCAGCAGTTATTCTAGTGGGGGGGGAGATACGCAGTATTTT. Encoded protein: CASSYSSGGGDTQYF. V usage is TRBV6-6 and J usage is TRBJ2-3; 7 bases map to TRBD2. The ends lost 3 bases at V and 5 bases at J; junction bases unmatched: 8. This CDR3 contains 15 residues. Germline V gene data show CDR1 as MNHNY and CDR2 as SVGAGI (reference sequence).

This clonotype was recorded at least ten times. This chain links TRBV4-2 with TRBJ1-5; D ambiguous. V was cut by 0 bases and J by 6 bases, with 9 bases left in between. The CDR3 loop spans 14 amino acids. The germline CDR1 and CDR2 sequences are LGHNA and YNFKEQ. CDR3 nucleotide sequence: TGTGCCAGCAGCCAAGATTTCGTAGGTCAGCCCCAGCATTTT. It codes for CASSQDFVGQPQHF.

The table lists this clonotype with many counts. This chain connects TRBV7-2 to TRBJ2-3; 7 bases line up with TRBD1. J gave up 4 bases and V 5 bases, and 3 bases lay outside the gene matches. Germline V gene lookup returns CDR1 SGHTA and CDR2 FQGNSA. This CDR3 has 13 amino acids. The CDR3 region has the DNA TGTGCCAGCAGCAGACAGGGTTCAGATACGCAGTATTTT. Residues: CASSRQGSDTQYF.

This clonotype was seen many times. This chain joins TRBV6-5 and TRBJ2-7, with D unclear. CDR3 size: 14 residues. Germline V gives CDR1 MNHEY, CDR2 SVGAGI. Trimming removed 4 bases from V and 6 bases from J, with 16 bases in between. DNA for the CDR3: TGTGCCAGCAGTTTGAAGGGCGGAGTTGGCGAGCAGTACTTC. Translating gives CASSLKGGVGEQYF.

This clonotype was seen ten or more times. This sequence joins TRBV5-1 and TRBJ2-7; D is possibly TRBD1 (6 bases). Germline assignment: CDR1 SGHRS and CDR2 YFSETQ. Between the trimmed V and J ends, which lost 2 bases and 6 bases, there was a span of 12 bases. The CDR3 covers 13 residues. The CDR3 nucleotides are TGCGCCAGCAGCTTTACAGGGATCGGCGAGCAGTACTTC. Encoded protein: CASSFTGIGEQYF.

This clonotype was observed at least ten times. The chain combines TRBV3-1 with TRBJ2-7, with D unresolved. Trimming stripped 3 bases from V and 2 bases from J, with 8 bases between. The CDR3 sequence is 13 residues long. Germline-derived CDR1 and CDR2 are LGHDT and YNNKEL (reference sequence). CDR3 protein: CASSHPPTYEQYF. CDR3 coding DNA: TGTGCCAGCAGCCACCCGCCCACCTACGAGCAGTACTTC.

Note on this clonotype: One end of the junction is discordant with germline, which a read error may explain. The V call is TRBV7-6, the J call TRBJ2-7; unclear D gene. This CDR3 is 12 amino acids long. CDR1 and CDR2 from the germline V gene are SGHVS and FNYEAQ. In nucleotides, the CDR3 is TGTTCCAGCAGCTCTGACATCTACGAGCAGTACTTC. Amino acids: CSSSSDIYEQYF.

This clonotype was seen a few times. The V gene is TRBV28, the J gene TRBJ1-2; perhaps TRBD1 as D (5 bases). V lost 1 base and J lost 4, with 10 bases in between. The CDR3 has 14 residues. The germline V gene has CDR1 MDHEN and CDR2 SYDVKM. In DNA form, the CDR3 reads TGTGCCAGCAGTTTATTGCAGGGCCCCTATGGCTACACCTTC. It encodes CASSLLQGPYGYTF.

The sample holds many counts of this clonotype. V is TRBV27 and J is TRBJ2-7; a weak D match, TRBD2 (6 bases). V shed 8 bases and J shed 4 bases, with 18 bases lying between them. Germline V CDR1 and CDR2: MNHEY, SMNVEV (reference sequence). The CDR3 consists of 14 residues. CDR3 in DNA: TGTGCCAGCCGTACGAGGGACTTCGATTACGAGCAGTACTTC. Protein: CASRTRDFDYEQYF.

At least ten counts were recorded for this clonotype. J is TRBJ2-2 and V is TRBV4-3; D could derive from TRBD1 or TRBD2 (6 bases each). Per germline, CDR1 LGHNA and CDR2 YSLEER. Trimming stripped 8 bases from V and 7 bases from J, with 23 bases between. CDR3 length: 16 residues. CDR3: CASESLLGGRLGELFF. The CDR3 nucleotides read TGCGCCAGCGAGTCCCTCTTAGGGGGGCGCCTCGGGGAGCTGTTTTTT.

This clonotype was recorded at least ten times. This chain joins TRBV2 and TRBJ1-1; D is uncertain. The CDR3 runs to 15 residues. CDR1 and CDR2 (germline): SNHLY, FYNNEI. V was trimmed by 4 bases and J by 4 bases, leaving 16 bases between them. CDR3 in amino acids: CASSGTAISGTEAFF. The CDR3 DNA is TGTGCCAGCAGTGGTACCGCGATCTCGGGCACTGAAGCTTTCTTT.

The table lists this clonotype with many counts. The V and J genes are TRBV29-1 and TRBJ1-1, with D uncertain. The CDR3 sequence is 12 residues long. The germline gives CDR1 SQVTM, CDR2 ANQGSEA. V shed 5 bases and J shed 0 bases, with 7 bases lying between them. The CDR3 region is CSVRGVNTEAFF. Here the CDR3 DNA reads TGCAGCGTTCGAGGAGTGAACACTGAAGCTTTCTTT.

This clonotype was recorded at least ten times. The chain joins TRBV14 to TRBJ1-1, with TRBD1 identical over 10 bases. Germline V gene data show CDR1 as SGHDN and CDR2 as FVKESK. CDR3 size: 16 residues. J was trimmed by 6 bases and V by 1 base; bases with no gene match: 8. CDR3 nucleotides: TGTGCCAGCAGCCAAGGTTACGGACAGGGGGAGTCTGAAGCTTTCTTT. It yields the protein CASSQGYGQGESEAFF.

This clonotype was seen at least ten times. The chain combines TRBV6-5 with TRBJ1-1; D ambiguous. Trimming took 1 base from V and 8 from J, leaving 11 bases between them. CDR3 length: 13 amino acids. Germline V CDR1 and CDR2: MNHEY, SVGAGI. The CDR3 DNA reads TGTGCCAGCAGTTACTTATATACAAACGAAGCTTTCTTT. Protein product: CASSYLYTNEAFF.